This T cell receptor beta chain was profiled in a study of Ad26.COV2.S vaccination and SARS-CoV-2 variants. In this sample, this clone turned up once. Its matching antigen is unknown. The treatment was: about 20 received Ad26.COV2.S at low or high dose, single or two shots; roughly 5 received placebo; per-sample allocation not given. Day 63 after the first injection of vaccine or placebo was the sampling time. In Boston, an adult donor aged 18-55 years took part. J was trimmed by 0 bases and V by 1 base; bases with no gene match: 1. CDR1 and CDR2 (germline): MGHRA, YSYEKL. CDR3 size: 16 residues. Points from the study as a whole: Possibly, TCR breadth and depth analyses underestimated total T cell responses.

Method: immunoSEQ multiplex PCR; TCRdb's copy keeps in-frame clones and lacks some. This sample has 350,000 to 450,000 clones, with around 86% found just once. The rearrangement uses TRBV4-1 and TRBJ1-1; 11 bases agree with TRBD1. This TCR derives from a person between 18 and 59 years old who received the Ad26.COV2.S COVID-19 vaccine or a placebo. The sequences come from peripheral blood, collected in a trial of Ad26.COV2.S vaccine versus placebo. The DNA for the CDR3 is TGCGCCAGCAGCCAAGGGACAGGGGGCTTGAACACTGAAGCTTTCTTT. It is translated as CASSQGTGGLNTEAFF.